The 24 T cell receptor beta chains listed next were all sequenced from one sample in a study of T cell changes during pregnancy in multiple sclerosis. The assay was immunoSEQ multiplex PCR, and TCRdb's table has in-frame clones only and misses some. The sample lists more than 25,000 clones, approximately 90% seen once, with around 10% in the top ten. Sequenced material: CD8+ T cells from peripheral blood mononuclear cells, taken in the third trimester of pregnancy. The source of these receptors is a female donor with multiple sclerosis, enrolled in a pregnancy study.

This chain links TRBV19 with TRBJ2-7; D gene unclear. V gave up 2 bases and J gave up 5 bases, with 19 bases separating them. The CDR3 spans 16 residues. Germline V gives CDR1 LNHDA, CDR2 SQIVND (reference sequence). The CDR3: CASSINRRVHLNEQYF. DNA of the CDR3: TGTGCCAGTAGTATAAATCGCCGGGTCCACCTGAACGAGCAGTACTTC.

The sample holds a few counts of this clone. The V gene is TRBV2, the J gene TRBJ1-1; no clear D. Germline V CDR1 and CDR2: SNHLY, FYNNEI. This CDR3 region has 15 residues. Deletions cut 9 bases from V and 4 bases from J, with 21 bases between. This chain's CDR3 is CASSGDLGMGTEAFF. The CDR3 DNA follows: TGTGCCAGTAGCGGGGATTTGGGGATGGGCACTGAAGCTTTCTTT.

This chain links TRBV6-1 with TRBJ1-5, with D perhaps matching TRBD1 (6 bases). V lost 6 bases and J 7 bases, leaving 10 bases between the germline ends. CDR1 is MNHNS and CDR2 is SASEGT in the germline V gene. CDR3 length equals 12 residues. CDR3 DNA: TGTGCCAGCAGCAGGGGTGGGCAGCCCCAGCATTTT. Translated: CASSRGGQPQHF.

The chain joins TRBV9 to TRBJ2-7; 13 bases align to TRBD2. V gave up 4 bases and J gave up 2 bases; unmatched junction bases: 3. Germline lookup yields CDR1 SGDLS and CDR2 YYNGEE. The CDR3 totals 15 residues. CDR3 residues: CASSLGTSGTYEQYF. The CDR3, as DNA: TGTGCCAGCAGCTTAGGGACTAGCGGGACCTACGAGCAGTACTTC. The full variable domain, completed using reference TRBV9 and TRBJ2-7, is DSGVTQTPKHLITATGQRVTLRCSPRSGDLSVYWYQQSLDQGLQFLIQYYNGEERAKGNILERFSAQQFPDLHSELNLSSLELGDSALYFCASSLGTSGTYEQYFGPGTRLTVT.

The CDR3 protein is CASSLGQMSSYEQYF. As DNA, the CDR3 is TGTGCCAGCAGCCTGGGACAGATGAGCTCCTACGAGCAGTACTTC. This sequence joins TRBV6-1 and TRBJ2-7, with TRBD1 matching over 7 bases. The CDR3 extends over 15 amino acids. The V and J ends lost 6 bases and 0 bases, in that order; junction bases with no gene match: 8. Germline V lookup: CDR1 MNHNS, CDR2 SASEGT.

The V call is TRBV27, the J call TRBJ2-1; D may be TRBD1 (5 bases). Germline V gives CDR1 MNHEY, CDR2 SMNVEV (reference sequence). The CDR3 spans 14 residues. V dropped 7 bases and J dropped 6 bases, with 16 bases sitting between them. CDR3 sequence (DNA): TGTGCCAGCATGGCCGGCAGGGCGTTCAATGAGCAGTTCTTC. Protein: CASMAGRAFNEQFF.

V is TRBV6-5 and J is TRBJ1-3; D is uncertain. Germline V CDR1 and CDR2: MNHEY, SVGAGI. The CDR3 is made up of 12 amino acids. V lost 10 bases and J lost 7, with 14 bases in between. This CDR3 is CATNNGRNTIYF. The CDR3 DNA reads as TGTGCCACAAATAATGGGCGTAACACCATATATTTT.

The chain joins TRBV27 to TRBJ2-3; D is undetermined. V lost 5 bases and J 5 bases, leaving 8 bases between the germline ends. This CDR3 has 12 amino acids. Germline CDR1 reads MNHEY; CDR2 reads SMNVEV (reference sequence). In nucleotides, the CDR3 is TGTGCCAGCAGTCCATCCCAAGATACGCAGTATTTT. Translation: CASSPSQDTQYF.

The CDR3 DNA is TGTGCCAGCAGTCCCCTCTGGGGACAGTCAAAGTTTTTT. This sequence encodes CASSPLWGQSKFF. The V gene is TRBV6-6, the J gene TRBJ1-4; 7 bases fit TRBD1. The CDR3 extends over 13 amino acids. Germline trimming cut 5 bases from V and 16 bases from J; bases unmatched to any gene: 13. CDR1 is MNHNY and CDR2 is SVGAGI in the germline V gene (reference sequence).

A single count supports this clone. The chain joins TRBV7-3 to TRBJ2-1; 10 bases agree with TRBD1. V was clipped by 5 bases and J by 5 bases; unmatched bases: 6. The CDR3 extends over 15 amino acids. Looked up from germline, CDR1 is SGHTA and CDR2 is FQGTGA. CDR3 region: CASSPDRGLNNEQFF. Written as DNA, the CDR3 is TGTGCCAGCAGCCCAGACAGGGGGCTGAACAATGAGCAGTTCTTC.

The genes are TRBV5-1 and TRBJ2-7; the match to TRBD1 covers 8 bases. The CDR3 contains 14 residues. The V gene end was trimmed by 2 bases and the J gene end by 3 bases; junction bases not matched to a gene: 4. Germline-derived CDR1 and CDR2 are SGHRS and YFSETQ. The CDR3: CASSLGQGGYEQYF. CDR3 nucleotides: TGCGCCAGCAGCTTAGGACAGGGCGGCTACGAGCAGTACTTC. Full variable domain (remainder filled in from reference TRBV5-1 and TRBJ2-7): KAGVTQTPRYLIKTRGQQVTLSCSPISGHRSVSWYQQTPGQGLQFLFEYFSETQRNKGNFPGRFSGRQFSNSRSEMNVSTLELGDSALYLCASSLGQGGYEQYFGPGTRLTVT.

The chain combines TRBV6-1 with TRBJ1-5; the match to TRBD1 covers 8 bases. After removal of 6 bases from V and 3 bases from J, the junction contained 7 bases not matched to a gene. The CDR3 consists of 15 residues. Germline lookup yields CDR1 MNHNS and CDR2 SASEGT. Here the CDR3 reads CASRPTGVINQPQHF. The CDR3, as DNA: TGTGCCAGCAGACCGACAGGGGTGATCAATCAGCCCCAGCATTTT.

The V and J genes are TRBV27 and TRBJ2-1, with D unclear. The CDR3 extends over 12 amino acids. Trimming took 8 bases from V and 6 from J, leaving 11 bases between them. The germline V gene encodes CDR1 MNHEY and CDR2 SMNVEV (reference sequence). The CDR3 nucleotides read TGTGCCAGCGGTCGGCAGGTCAATGAGCAGTTCTTC. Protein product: CASGRQVNEQFF.

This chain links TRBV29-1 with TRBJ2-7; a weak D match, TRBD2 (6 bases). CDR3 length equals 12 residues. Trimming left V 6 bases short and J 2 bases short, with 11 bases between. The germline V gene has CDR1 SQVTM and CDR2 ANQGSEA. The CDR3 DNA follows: TGCAGCGTAGTGGGAGGTACCTACGAGCAGTACTTC. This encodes CSVVGGTYEQYF.

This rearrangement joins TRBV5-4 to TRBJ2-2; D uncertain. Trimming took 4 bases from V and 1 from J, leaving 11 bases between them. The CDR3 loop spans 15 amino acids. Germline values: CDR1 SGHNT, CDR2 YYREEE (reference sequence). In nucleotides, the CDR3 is TGTGCCAGCAGCAAGACTGTCATGAACACCGGGGAGCTGTTTTTT. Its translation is CASSKTVMNTGELFF.

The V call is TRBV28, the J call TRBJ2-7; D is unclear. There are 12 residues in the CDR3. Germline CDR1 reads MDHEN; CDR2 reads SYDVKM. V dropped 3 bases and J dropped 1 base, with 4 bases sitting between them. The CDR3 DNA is TGTGCCAGCAGTTTCTCTTCCTACGAGCAGTACTTC. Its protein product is CASSFSSYEQYF.

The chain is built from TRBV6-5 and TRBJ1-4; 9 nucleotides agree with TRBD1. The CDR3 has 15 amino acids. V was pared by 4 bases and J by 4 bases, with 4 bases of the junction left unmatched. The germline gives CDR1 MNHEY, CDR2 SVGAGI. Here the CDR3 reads CASSSPGQGNEKLFF. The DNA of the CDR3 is TGTGCCAGCAGTTCCCCGGGACAGGGTAATGAAAAACTGTTTTTT.

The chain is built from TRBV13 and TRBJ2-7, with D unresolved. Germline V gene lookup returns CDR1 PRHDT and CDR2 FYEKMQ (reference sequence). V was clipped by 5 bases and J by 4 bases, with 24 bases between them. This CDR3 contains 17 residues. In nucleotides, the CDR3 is TGTGCCAGCAGCCCTCGACCTATAGATTCCCCGGGTTACGAGCAGTACTTC. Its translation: CASSPRPIDSPGYEQYF.

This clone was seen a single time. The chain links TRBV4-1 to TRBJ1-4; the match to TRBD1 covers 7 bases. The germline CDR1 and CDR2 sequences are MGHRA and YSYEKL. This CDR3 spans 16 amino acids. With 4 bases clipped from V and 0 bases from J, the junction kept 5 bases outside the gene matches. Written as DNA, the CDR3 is TGCGCCAGCAGCCCGCGACAGGGAGCAACTAATGAAAAACTGTTTTTT. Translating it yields CASSPRQGATNEKLFF.

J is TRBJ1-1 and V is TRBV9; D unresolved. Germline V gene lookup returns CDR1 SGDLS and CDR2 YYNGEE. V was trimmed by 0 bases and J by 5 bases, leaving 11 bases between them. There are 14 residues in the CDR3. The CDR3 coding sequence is TGTGCCAGCAGCGTAGCTCTGGGAGCTACTGAAGCTTTCTTT. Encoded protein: CASSVALGATEAFF.

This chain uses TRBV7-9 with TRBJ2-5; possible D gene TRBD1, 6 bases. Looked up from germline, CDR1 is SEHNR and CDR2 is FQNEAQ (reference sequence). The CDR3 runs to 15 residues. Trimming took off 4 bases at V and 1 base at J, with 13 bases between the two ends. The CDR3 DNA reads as TGTGCCAGCAGCTCTTCCCGGGACATCCAAGAGACCCAGTACTTC. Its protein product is CASSSSRDIQETQYF.

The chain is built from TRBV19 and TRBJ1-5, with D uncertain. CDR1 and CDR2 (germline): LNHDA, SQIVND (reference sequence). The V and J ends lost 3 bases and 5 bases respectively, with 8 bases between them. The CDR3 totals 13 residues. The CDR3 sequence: CASSITDYQPQHF. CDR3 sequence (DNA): TGTGCCAGTAGTATCACGGACTATCAGCCCCAGCATTTT.

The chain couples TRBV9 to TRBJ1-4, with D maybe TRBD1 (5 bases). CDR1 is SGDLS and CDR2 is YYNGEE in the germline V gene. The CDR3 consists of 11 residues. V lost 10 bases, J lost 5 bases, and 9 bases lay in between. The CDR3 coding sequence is TGTGCCGGGGGGGAGAATGAAAAACTGTTTTTT. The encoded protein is CAGGENEKLFF. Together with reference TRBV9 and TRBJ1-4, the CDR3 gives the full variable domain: DSGVTQTPKHLITATGQRVTLRCSPRSGDLSVYWYQQSLDQGLQFLIQYYNGEERAKGNILERFSAQQFPDLHSELNLSSLELGDSALYFCAGGENEKLFFGSGTQLSVL.

The CDR3 reads CASSKQLDREPSRGYTF. CDR3 nucleotide sequence: TGTGCCAGCAGCAAACAACTTGACAGGGAACCTTCTCGAGGCTACACCTTC. The chain combines TRBV21-1 with TRBJ1-2; the table gives TRBD1 as D, unverified against the DNA. TRBV21-1 is an annotated pseudogene. This CDR3 is built from 17 residues.